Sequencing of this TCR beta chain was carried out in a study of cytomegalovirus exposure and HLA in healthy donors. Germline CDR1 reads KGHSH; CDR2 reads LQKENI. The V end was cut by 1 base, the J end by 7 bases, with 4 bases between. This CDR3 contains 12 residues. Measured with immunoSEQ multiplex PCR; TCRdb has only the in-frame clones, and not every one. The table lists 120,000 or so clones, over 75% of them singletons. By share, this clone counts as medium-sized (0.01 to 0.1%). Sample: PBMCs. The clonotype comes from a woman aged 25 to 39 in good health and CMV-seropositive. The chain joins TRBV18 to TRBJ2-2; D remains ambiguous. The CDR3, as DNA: TGTGCCAGCTCACCACGGAGCGGGGAGCTGTTTTTT. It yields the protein CASSPRSGELFF.